This T cell receptor beta chain emerged from a study of blood T cells in healthy people across ages. A second PCR of 7 to 11 cycles used a sample-barcoded 5' primer and a J-beta primer mix. The yield of each sample was at least 2.5 million CDR3-containing paired-end reads. TCRdb used MiXCR to reprocess the 5' RACE reads, holding one entry per CDR3 protein. The sample carries under 2 million distinct CDR3 sequences, 30% to 40% recorded once. This clonotype appeared a few times. The CDR3 consists of 15 residues. The junction had 4 bases not matched to a gene; V was cut back by 1 base and J by 4 bases. Per the germline V gene, CDR1 is SGHDT and CDR2 is YYEEEE.

This clonotype was obtained from a woman younger than 45 in good health. The specimen was blood. The gene calls are TRBV5-6 and TRBJ2-3, with 9 bases aligning to TRBD2. This CDR3 reads CASSLLGLAADTQYF. The CDR3 DNA follows: TGTGCCAGCAGCTTGCTGGGACTAGCCGCAGATACGCAGTATTTT.